This TCR beta chain was recorded in a study of human T cells and chemical hapten exposure. At the level of the study: For the roughly 25-week duration of the study, patients were given weekly doses of diphenylcyclopropenone on the scalp. Points from the study as a whole: Counts of TCRs above 1 in 1000 frequency stayed unchanged with DPC sensitization.

From the RACE reads, TCRdb called clonotypes with MiXCR, one entry per CDR3 protein. The data contain around 260,000 distinct CDR3 sequences, about 8.1% of them singletons. On this clonotype itself: Its antigen is unidentified.

This CDR3 comprises 15 residues. Trimming stripped 4 bases from V and 0 bases from J, with 10 bases between. Germline CDR1 SGHRS, CDR2 YFSETQ. Stated time point: pre-sensitization, week 0. Documented treatment: therapeutic diphenylcyclopropenone sensitization with weekly scalp DPC. The chain couples TRBV5-1 to TRBJ2-2; no firm D call. Here the sequenced sample was whole blood, taken in connection with sensitization to the hapten diphenylcyclopropenone (DPC). This TCR was sampled from a middle-aged woman with alopecia areata. Some clones in this sample may be carry-over from other donors' samples. DNA of the CDR3: TGCGCCAGCAGCATCGGACGGTCGAACACCGGGGAGCTGTTTTTT. Its protein is CASSIGRSNTGELFF.